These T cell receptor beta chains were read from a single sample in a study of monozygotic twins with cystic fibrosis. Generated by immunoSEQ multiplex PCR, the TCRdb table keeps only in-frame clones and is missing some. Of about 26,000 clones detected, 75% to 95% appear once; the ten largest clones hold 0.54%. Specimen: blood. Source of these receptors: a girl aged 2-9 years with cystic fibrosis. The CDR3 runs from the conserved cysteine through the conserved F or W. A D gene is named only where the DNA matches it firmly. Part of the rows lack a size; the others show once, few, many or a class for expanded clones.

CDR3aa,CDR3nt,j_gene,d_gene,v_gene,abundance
CATSRGQAEETQYF,TGTGCCACCAGCAGAGGACAGGCGGAAGAGACCCAGTACTTC,TRBJ2-5,NA,TRBV15,NA
CASSAAAGLAGGSYNEQFF,TGTGCCAGCAGCGCAGCGGCGGGACTAGCGGGGGGGTCCTACAATGAGCAGTTCTTC,TRBJ2-1,TRBD2,TRBV9,NA
CASSLRPVETQYF,TGTGCCAGCAGCTTAAGACCGGTGGAGACCCAGTACTTC,TRBJ2-5,NA,TRBV7-9,NA
CASSQGGGMSYEQFF,TGCGCCAGCAGCCAAGGCGGGGGGATGTCCTATGAGCAGTTCTTC,TRBJ2-1,TRBD2,TRBV4-1,NA
CASSVATATGPNYGYTF,TGTGCCAGCAGCGTAGCTACAGCGACAGGACCTAACTATGGCTACACCTTC,TRBJ1-2,NA,TRBV9,NA
CASSLTGAASTDTQYF,TGTGCCAGCAGCTTAACGGGTGCAGCTAGCACAGATACGCAGTATTTT,TRBJ2-3,NA,TRBV7-3,NA
CASSLDRGGYTF,TGTGCCAGCAGCTTAGACAGGGGCGGCTACACCTTC,TRBJ1-2,TRBD1,TRBV7-9,NA
CASSLPSGGAGHEQYF,TGCGCCAGCAGCCTACCTAGCGGGGGGGCCGGTCACGAGCAGTACTTC,TRBJ2-7,TRBD2,TRBV5-1,NA
CATSGRGVTEAFF,TGTGCCACCAGCGGCAGGGGGGTAACTGAAGCTTTCTTT,TRBJ1-1,TRBD1,TRBV6-5,once
CASSGGWDGGYTF,TGTGCCAGCAGCGGAGGTTGGGACGGTGGCTACACCTTC,TRBJ1-2,NA,TRBV7-2,NA
CASSLAALNTEAFF,TGCGCCAGCAGCTTGGCCGCTCTGAACACTGAAGCTTTCTTT,TRBJ1-1,NA,TRBV5-1,NA
CASNALARGHTGELFF,TGTGCCAGCAACGCCCTGGCTAGGGGGCACACCGGGGAGCTGTTTTTT,TRBJ2-2,TRBD1,TRBV11-2,few
CSVEKTAMPNYGYTF,TGCAGCGTTGAAAAGACCGCGATGCCTAACTATGGCTACACCTTC,TRBJ1-2,NA,TRBV29-1,NA
CASSHIQGKDYGYTF,TGCGCCAGCAGTCACATACAGGGCAAAGACTATGGCTACACCTTC,TRBJ1-2,NA,TRBV23-1,NA
CASSPGGSGNEQFF,TGTGCCAGCAGTCCAGGGGGCTCCGGAAATGAGCAGTTCTTC,TRBJ2-1,TRBD1,TRBV28,NA
CASSRSGQGNGPQHF,TGTGCCAGCAGCCGATCAGGACAGGGTAACGGGCCCCAGCATTTT,TRBJ1-5,TRBD1,TRBV7-2,NA
CAWSVPGGWPQHF,TGTGCCTGGAGTGTACCGGGGGGGTGGCCCCAGCATTTT,TRBJ1-5,NA,TRBV30,NA
CASSLRQAGGYTF,TGTGCCAGCAGCTTACGACAGGCGGGGGGCTACACCTTC,TRBJ1-2,NA,TRBV5-6,once
CASSFVTGGRIDTQYF,TGTGCCAGCAGCTTTGTAACGGGGGGGCGGATAGATACGCAGTATTTT,TRBJ2-3,TRBD2,TRBV5-6,NA
CARSSDGKGDVTEAFF,TGTGCCAGAAGCTCCGACGGTAAGGGCGACGTCACTGAAGCTTTCTTT,TRBJ1-1,NA,TRBV5-3,NA
CSVEDWMTDGYTF,TGCAGCGTTGAAGATTGGATGACAGACGGCTACACCTTC,TRBJ1-2,NA,TRBV29-1,NA
CAPLPRTNTGELFF,TGCGCCCCCCTCCCTAGGACAAACACCGGGGAGCTGTTTTTT,TRBJ2-2,NA,TRBV5-1,NA
CASSPPELNTEAFF,TGCGCCAGCAGCCCGCCGGAGTTAAACACTGAAGCTTTCTTT,TRBJ1-1,NA,TRBV5-1,NA
CSVDLTGAMNTEAFF,TGCAGCGTCGACCTGACAGGCGCTATGAACACTGAAGCTTTCTTT,TRBJ1-1,NA,TRBV29-1,NA